The T cell receptor beta chain under discussion was sequenced for a study of cytomegalovirus exposure and HLA in healthy donors. CDR1 and CDR2 from the germline V gene are SGDLS and YYNGEE. J lost 2 bases, V lost 0 bases, and 6 bases had no gene match. This CDR3 is built from 16 residues. PCR primers comprised 60 Vbeta and 13 Jbeta primers. Produced via immunoSEQ multiplex PCR; TCRdb's table is partial and in-frame only. The sample holds tens of thousands of clones, approximately 76% seen once. The chain links TRBV9 to TRBJ1-2; 8 bases agree with TRBD1. This clonotype originated in a man aged 25-45 years in good health and CMV-seropositive. Specimen: PBMCs. CDR3 amino acids: CASSVDRTGRNYGYTF. CDR3 nucleotide sequence: TGTGCCAGCAGCGTAGATCGGACAGGGAGGAACTATGGCTACACCTTC.